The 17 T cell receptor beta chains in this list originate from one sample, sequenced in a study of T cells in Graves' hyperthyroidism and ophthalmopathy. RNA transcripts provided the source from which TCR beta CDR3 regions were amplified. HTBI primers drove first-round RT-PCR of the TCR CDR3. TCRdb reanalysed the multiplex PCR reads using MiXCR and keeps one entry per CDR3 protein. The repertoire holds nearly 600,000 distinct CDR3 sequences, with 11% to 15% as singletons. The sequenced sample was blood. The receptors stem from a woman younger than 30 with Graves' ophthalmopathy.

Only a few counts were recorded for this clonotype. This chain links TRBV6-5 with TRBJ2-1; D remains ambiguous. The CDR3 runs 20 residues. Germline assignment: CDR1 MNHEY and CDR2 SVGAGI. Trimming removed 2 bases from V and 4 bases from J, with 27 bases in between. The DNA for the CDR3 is TGTGCCAGCAGTTACAGTAGTTCAAGAGACAATTCCCCTTTTTACAATGAGCAGTTCTTC. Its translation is CASSYSSSRDNSPFYNEQFF.

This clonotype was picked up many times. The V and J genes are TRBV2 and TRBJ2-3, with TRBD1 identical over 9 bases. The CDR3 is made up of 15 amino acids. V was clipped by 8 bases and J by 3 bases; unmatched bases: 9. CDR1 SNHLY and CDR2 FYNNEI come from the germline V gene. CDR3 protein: CASSVVTGGTDTQYF. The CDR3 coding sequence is TGTGCCAGCTCTGTCGTGACAGGGGGGACAGATACGCAGTATTTT.

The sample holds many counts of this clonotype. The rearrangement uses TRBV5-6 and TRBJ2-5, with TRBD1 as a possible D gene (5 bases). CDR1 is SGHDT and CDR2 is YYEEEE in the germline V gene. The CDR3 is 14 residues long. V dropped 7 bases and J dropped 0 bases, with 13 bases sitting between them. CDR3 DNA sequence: TGTGCCAGCCGTGGCAGGGCGCACCAAGAGACCCAGTACTTC. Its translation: CASRGRAHQETQYF.

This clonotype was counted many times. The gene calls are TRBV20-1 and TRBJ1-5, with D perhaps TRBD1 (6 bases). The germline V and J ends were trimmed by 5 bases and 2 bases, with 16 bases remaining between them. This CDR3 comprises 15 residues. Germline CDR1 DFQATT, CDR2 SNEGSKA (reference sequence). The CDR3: CSASSTGFGNQPQHF. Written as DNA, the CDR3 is TGCAGTGCTTCCTCCACAGGGTTTGGCAATCAGCCCCAGCATTTT.

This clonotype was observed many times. The CDR3 spells CATSLPRELFF. The CDR3 DNA follows: TGTGCCACCAGTCTCCCGCGGGAGCTGTTTTTT. The J gene is TRBJ2-2, the V gene TRBV24-1; no clear D gene. Per the germline V gene, CDR1 is KGHDR and CDR2 is SFDVKD. The CDR3 runs to 11 residues. V was pared by 6 bases and J by 9 bases, with 7 bases between.

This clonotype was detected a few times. DNA for the CDR3: TGTGCCAGCAGCCTGGAAATAGCGGGAGAAAGGTCCTACGAGCAGTACTTC. It translates to CASSLEIAGERSYEQYF. V is TRBV14 and J is TRBJ2-7; 9 bases fit TRBD2. V trimming: 4 bases; J trimming: 1 base; junction bases outside the gene matches: 11. Germline V CDR1 and CDR2: SGHDN, FVKESK. CDR3 size: 17 residues. Drawing the rest from reference TRBV14 and TRBJ2-7, the complete variable domain is EAGVTQFPSHSVIEKGQTVTLRCDPISGHDNLYWYRRVMGKEIKFLLHFVKESKQDESGMPNNRFLAERTGGTYSTLKVQPAELEDSGVYFCASSLEIAGERSYEQYFGPGTRLTVT.

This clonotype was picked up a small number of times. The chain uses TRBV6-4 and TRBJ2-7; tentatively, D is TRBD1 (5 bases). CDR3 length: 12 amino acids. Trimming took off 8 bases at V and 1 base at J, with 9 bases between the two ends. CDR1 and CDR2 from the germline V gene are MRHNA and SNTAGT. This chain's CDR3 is CASGNRSYEQYF. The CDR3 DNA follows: TGTGCCAGCGGGAACAGGTCCTACGAGCAGTACTTC.

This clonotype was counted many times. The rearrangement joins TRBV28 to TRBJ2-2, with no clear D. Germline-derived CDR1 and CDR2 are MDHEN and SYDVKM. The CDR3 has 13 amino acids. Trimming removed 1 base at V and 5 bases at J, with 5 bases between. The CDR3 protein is CASSLLQTGELFF. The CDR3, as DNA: TGTGCCAGCAGTTTATTACAGACCGGGGAGCTGTTTTTT.

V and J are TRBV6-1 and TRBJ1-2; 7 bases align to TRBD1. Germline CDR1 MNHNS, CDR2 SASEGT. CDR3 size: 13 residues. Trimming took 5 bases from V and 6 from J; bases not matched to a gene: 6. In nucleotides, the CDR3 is TGTGCCAGCAGTCCCCGGGACAGACATGGCTACACCTTC. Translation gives CASSPRDRHGYTF.

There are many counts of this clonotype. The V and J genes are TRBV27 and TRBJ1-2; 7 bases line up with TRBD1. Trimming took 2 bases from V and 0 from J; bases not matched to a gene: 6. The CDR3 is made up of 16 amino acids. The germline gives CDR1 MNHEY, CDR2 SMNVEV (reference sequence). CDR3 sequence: CASSLRGQAPNYGYTF. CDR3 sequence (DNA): TGTGCCAGCAGTTTAAGAGGACAGGCACCTAACTATGGCTACACCTTC.

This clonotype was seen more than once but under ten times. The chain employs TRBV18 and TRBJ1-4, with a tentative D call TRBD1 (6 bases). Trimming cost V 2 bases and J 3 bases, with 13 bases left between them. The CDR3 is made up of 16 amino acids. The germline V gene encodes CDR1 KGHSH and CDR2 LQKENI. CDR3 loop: CASSPTGPGANEKLFF. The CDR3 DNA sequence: TGTGCCAGCTCACCAACCGGGCCAGGGGCTAATGAAAAACTGTTTTTT.

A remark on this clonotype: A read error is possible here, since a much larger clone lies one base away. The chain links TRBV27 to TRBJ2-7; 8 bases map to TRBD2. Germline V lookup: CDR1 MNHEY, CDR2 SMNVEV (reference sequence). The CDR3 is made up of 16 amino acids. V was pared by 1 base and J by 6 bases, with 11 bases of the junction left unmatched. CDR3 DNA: TGTGCCAGCAGTTTATTGGGACTAGTGGGAGCTGGCGAGCAGTACTTC. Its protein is CASSLLGLVGAGEQYF.

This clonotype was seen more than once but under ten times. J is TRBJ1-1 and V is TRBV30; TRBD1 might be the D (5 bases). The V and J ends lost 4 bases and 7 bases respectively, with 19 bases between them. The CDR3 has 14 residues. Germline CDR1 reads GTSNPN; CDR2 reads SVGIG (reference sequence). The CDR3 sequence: CAWIRPGGSLEAFF. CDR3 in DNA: TGTGCCTGGATTCGACCGGGGGGATCCCTTGAAGCTTTCTTT.

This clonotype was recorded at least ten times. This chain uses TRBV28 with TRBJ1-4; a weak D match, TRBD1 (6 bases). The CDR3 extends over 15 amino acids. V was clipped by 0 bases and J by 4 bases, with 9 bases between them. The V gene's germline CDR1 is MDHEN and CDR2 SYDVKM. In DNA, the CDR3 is TGTGCCAGCAGTTTATGGGACAGCTTTAATGAAAAACTGTTTTTT. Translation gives CASSLWDSFNEKLFF.

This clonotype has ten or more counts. For the CDR3, the DNA is TGTGCCAGCAGTGAAGGAGTCAATCAGCCCCAGCATTTT. The encoded protein is CASSEGVNQPQHF. The rearrangement links TRBV28 to TRBJ1-5, with D unclear. Trimming removed 5 bases at V and 3 bases at J, with 8 bases between. Germline V gene sequence: CDR1 MDHEN, CDR2 SYDVKM. CDR3 size: 13 residues.

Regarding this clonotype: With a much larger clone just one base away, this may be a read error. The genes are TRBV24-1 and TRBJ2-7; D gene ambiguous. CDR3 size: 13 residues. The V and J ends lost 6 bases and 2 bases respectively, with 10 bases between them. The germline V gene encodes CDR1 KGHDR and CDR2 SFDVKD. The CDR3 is CATSPIDPYEQYF. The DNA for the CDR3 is TGTGCCACCAGTCCCATTGACCCCTACGAGCAGTACTTC.

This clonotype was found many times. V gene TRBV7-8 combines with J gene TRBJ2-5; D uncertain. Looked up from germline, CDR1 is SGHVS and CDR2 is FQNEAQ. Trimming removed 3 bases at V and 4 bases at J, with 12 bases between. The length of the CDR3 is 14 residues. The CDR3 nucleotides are TGTGCCAGCAGCTTTGGTGCAGGTGGAGAGACCCAGTACTTC. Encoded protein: CASSFGAGGETQYF.